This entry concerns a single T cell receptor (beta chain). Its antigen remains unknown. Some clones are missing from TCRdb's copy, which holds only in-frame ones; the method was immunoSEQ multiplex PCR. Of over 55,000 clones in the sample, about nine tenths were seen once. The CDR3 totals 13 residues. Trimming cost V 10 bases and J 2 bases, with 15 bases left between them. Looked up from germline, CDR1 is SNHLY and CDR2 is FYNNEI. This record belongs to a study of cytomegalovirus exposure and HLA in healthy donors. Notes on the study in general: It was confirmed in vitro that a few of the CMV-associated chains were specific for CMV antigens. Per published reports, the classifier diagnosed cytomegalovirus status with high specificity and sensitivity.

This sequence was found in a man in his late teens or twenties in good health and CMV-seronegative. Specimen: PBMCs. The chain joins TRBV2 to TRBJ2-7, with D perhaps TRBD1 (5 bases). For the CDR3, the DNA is TGTGCCATCGAGACAGACTCTACCTACGAGCAGTACTTC. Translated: CAIETDSTYEQYF.